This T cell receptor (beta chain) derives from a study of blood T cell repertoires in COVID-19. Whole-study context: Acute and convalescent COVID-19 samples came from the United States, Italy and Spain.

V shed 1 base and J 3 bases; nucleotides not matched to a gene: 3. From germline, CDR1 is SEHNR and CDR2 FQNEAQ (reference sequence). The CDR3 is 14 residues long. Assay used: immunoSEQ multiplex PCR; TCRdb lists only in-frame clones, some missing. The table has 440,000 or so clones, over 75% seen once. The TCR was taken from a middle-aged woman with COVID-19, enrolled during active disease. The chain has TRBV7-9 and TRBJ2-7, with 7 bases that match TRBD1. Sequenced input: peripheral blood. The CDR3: CASSLGTGFYEQYF. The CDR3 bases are TGTGCCAGCAGCTTAGGGACAGGTTTCTACGAGCAGTACTTC.